The following is a T cell receptor beta chain sequence with its context. Its antigen is currently unknown. The primer mix had 60 Vbeta and 13 Jbeta primers. Assay used: immunoSEQ multiplex PCR; TCRdb lists only in-frame clones, some missing. The sample contains 220,000 or so clones, almost 80% of which appear only once. This sample was included in a study of cytomegalovirus exposure and HLA in healthy donors. The CDR3 covers 13 residues. Germline CDR1 is ENHRY and CDR2 is SYGVKD. The V end lost 0 bases, the J end lost 5 bases, and 7 bases lay between the germline ends. Study-level results: Links to common viral pathogens appeared, in a later analysis, for several of the most significant clusters.

The sequenced sample consisted of PBMCs. The rearrangement joins TRBV10-3 to TRBJ1-2, with D unresolved. This TCR came from a male donor in good health and CMV-seronegative. CDR3 sequence (DNA): TGTGCCATCAGTGAGTCAGTCCTATATGGCTACACCTTC. Translating it yields CAISESVLYGYTF.